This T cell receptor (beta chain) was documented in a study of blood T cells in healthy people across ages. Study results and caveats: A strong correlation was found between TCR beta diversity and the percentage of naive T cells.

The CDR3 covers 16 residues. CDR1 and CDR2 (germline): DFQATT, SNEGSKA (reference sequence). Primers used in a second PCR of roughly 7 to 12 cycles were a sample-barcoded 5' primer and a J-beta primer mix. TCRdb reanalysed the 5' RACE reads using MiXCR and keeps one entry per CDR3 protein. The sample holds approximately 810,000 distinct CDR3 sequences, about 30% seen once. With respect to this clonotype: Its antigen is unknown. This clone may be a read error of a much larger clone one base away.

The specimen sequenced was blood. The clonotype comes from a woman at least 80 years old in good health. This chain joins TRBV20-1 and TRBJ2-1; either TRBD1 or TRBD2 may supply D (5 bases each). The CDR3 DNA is TGCAGTGCTAGAGATGGGGGTCCTATGGGGGTCAATGGGCAGTTCTTC. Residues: CSARDGGPMGVNGQFF.